This TCR beta chain was documented in a study of cytomegalovirus exposure and HLA in healthy donors. Overall study findings and caveats: A further, later analysis showed that HLA-associated TCR beta chains (compared with equally common others) were more clonally expanded. Earlier analysis found most TCR beta V segments productive about 87% or about 30% of the time. At a 0.05 false discovery rate, a later analysis found about 17,000 TCR beta sequences to be associated with HLA alleles. TCR beta V- and J-gene trimming was later associated with a missense DCLRE1C variant.

Germline V gives CDR1 SGHTA, CDR2 FQGNSA. The germline V and J ends were trimmed by 0 bases and 6 bases, with 18 bases remaining between them. The CDR3 is 16 residues long. The PCR had 60 Vbeta and 13 Jbeta primers. Some clones are missing from TCRdb's copy, which holds only in-frame ones; the method was immunoSEQ multiplex PCR. The repertoire holds approximately 150,000 clones, around 75% seen once, with less than 3.5% in the top ten. Of note for this clone: Its antigen is currently unknown.

The sequenced sample was PBMCs. The chain combines TRBV7-2 with TRBJ2-7, with a tentative D call TRBD2 (5 bases). The clonotype originates from a woman aged 25 to 39 in good health and CMV-seronegative. For the CDR3, the DNA is TGTGCCAGCAGCTTAGCATTAGGACTCTCCACCGCCGAGCAGTACTTC. Translation: CASSLALGLSTAEQYF.